This entry describes one TCR beta chain. This record comes from a study of control samples from healthy donors and cancer patients. Sequenced by immunoSEQ multiplex PCR; TCRdb stores in-frame clones only, minus some. Found here are about 22,000 clones, about 83% of them singletons; the top ten hold 27%. Germline V lookup: CDR1 MNHNS, CDR2 SASEGT. The ends lost 0 bases at V and 4 bases at J; junction bases unmatched: 6. The CDR3 is 16 residues long. The sequence was collected from a man between 60 and 70 years old with head and neck cancer. The gene calls are TRBV6-1 and TRBJ2-1, with TRBD2 matching over 7 bases. Sequenced: PBMCs. In DNA, the CDR3 is TGTGCCAGCAGTGAAGCGCCGGCGGGAGTTTACAATGAGCAGTTCTTC. This translates into CASSEAPAGVYNEQFF.